The subject of this entry is one TCR beta chain. The target antigen is unknown. CDR3 length: 15 amino acids. Germline CDR1 reads LNHDA; CDR2 reads SQIVND (reference sequence). V lost 3 bases and J 4 bases, leaving 15 bases between the germline ends. Some clones are missing from TCRdb's copy, which holds only in-frame ones; the method was immunoSEQ multiplex PCR. The data show over 90,000 clones, 92% seen once. These data originate in a study of siplizumab effects on memory and regulatory T cells. Study-wide results and limits: In controls, about 28% of mappable alloreactive CD4+ clones were Treg-derived on average, versus about 64% with siplizumab. Memory T cells appeared less diverse than naive cells, which seemed to contribute substantially to alloresponse. Assignment of a naive or memory phenotype failed for roughly 80-96% of the proliferating CD4+ or CD8+ clones. There were only a minor fraction of alloreactive clones that mapped to unstimulated subsets.

The origin of this receptor is a human donor in good health. The rearrangement uses TRBV19 and TRBJ1-1; D call uncertain. Sequences were obtained from CD4+ T cells sorted from blood. The chain's CDR3 is CASSIGGTKTTEAFF. CDR3 in DNA: TGTGCCAGTAGTATCGGTGGAACTAAGACCACTGAAGCTTTCTTT.